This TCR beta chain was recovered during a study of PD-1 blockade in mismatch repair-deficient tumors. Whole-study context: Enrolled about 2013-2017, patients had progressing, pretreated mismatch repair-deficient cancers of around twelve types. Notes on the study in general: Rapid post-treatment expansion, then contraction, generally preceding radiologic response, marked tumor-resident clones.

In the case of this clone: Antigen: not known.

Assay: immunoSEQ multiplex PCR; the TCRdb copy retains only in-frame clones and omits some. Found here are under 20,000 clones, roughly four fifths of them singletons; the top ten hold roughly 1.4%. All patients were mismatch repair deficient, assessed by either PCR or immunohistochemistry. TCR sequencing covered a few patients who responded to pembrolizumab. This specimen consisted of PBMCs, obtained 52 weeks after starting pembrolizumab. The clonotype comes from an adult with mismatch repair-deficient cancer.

The CDR3 DNA follows: TGCGCCAGCAGCTTATTAGCGGGAAGCTCCTACAATGAGCAGTTCTTC. It translates to CASSLLAGSSYNEQFF. The gene calls are TRBV5-1 and TRBJ2-1, with 8 bases identical to TRBD2. The CDR3 loop spans 16 amino acids. J was trimmed by 0 bases and V by 2 bases; bases with no gene match: 4. Germline assignment: CDR1 SGHRS and CDR2 YFSETQ. The full variable domain, completed using reference TRBV5-1 and TRBJ2-1, is KAGVTQTPRYLIKTRGQQVTLSCSPISGHRSVSWYQQTPGQGLQFLFEYFSETQRNKGNFPGRFSGRQFSNSRSEMNVSTLELGDSALYLCASSLLAGSSYNEQFFGPGTRLTVL.